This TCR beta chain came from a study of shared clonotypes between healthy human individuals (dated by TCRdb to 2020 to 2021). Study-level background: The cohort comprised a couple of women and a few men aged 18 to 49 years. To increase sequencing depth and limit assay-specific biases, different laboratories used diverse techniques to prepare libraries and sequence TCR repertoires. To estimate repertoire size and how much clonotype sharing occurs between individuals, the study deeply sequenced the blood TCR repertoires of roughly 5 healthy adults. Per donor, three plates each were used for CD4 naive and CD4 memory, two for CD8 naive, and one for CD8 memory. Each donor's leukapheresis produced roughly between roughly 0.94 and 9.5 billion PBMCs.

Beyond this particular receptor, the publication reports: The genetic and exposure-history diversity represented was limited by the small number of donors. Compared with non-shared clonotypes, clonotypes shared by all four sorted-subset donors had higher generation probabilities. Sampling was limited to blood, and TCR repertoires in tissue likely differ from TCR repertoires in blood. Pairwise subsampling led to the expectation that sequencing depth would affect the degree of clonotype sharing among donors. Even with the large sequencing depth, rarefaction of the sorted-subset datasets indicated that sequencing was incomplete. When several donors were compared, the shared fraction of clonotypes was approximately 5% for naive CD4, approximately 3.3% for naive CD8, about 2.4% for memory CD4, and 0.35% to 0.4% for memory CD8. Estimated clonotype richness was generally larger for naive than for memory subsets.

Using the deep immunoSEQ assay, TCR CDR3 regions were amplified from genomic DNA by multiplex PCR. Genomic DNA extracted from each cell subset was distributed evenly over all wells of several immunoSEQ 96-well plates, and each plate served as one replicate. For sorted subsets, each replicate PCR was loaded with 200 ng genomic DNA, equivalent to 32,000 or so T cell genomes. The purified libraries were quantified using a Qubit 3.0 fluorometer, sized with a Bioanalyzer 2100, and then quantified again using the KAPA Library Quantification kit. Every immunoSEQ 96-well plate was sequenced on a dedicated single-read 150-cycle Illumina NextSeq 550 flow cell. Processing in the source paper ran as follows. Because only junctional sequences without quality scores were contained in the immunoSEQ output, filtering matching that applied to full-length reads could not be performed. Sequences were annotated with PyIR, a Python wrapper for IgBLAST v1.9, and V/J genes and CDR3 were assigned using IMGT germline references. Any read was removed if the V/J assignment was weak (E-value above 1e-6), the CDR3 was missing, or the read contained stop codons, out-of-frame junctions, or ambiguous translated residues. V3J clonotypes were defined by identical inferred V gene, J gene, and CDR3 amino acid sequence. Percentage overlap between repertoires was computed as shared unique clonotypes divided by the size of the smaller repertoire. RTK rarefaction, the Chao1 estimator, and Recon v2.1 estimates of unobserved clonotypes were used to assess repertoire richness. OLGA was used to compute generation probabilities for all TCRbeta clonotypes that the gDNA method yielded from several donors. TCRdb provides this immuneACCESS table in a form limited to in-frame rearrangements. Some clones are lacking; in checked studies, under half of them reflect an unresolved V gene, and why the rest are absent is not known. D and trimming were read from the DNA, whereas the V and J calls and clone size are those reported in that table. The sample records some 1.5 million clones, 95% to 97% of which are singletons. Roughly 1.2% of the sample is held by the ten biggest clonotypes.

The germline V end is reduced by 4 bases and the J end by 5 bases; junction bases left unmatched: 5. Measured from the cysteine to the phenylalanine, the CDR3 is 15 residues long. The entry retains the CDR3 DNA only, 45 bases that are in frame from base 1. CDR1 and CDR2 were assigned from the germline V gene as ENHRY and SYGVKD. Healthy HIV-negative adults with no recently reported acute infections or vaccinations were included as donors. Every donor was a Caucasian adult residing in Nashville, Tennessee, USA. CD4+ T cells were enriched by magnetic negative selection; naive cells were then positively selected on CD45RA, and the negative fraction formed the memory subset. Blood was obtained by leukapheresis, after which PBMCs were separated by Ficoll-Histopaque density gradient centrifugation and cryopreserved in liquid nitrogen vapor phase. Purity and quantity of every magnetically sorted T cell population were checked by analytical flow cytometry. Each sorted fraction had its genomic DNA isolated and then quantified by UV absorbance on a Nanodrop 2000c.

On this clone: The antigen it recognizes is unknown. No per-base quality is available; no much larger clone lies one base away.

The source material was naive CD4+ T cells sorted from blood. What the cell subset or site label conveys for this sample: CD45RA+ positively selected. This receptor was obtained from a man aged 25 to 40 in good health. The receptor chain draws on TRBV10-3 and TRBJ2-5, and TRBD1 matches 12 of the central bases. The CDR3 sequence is CAISARDRGRETQYF. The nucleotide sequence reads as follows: TGTGCCATCAGTGCCCGGGACAGGGGGCGGGAGACCCAGTACTTC.